This is a list of T cell receptor beta chains from one sample in a study of beta chain features in type 1 diabetes. Profiled with immunoSEQ multiplex PCR; TCRdb holds only in-frame clones, not every one. The sample consists of around 300,000 clones, roughly 8% of them appearing once. The sequenced sample was central memory CD4+ T cells from blood. The receptors come from a woman younger than 30 in good health. Each CDR3 is given with its conserved first and last residue. A D gene is named only where the DNA matches it firmly. Size tells how often a clone was seen (once, few, many) or the class of an expanded clone, and some rows leave it out.

TGCGCCAGCAGCCAAGATCGAGATGTCAATGAGCAGTTCTTC | CASSQDRDVNEQFF | - | 14 | TRBV4-3 | - | TRBJ2-1
TGCGCCAGCAGCCGGCACAGTTACAATGAGCAGTTCTTC | CASSRHSYNEQFF | few | 13 | TRBV4-1 | - | TRBJ2-1
TGTGCCAGCAGACCCTCAAGCGCTGGAAACACCATATATTTT | CASRPSSAGNTIYF | - | 14 | TRBV7-2 | - | TRBJ1-3
TGTGCCAGCAGCACCCGTAACTCCGGGCCGAGCTTC | CASSTRNSGPSF | - | 12 | TRBV11-3 | - | TRBJ1-2
TGTGCCAGTAGTAATCCGCAGGCAGCCCAGCATTTT | CASSNPQAAQHF | - | 12 | TRBV19 | - | TRBJ1-5
TGTGCCAGCAGTTTGACTAGCGGGGGGGCAGAGACCCAGTACTTC | CASSLTSGGAETQYF | - | 15 | TRBV28 | TRBD2 | TRBJ2-5
TGTGCCAGCAGCTCCGGAAAGCTGTTTTTT | CASSSGKLFF | few | 10 | TRBV6-1 | - | TRBJ2-2
TGTGCCAGCAGTGAAGTTACACAGACCTACGAGCAGTACTTC | CASSEVTQTYEQYF | - | 14 | TRBV2 | - | TRBJ2-7
TGTGCCTGGAGTGGCACAGGTGGGAAATTATATAGCAATCAGCCCCAGCATTTT | CAWSGTGGKLYSNQPQHF | - | 18 | TRBV30 | - | TRBJ1-5
TGTGCCAGCAGGGAGGTCGGGTTCGCAGATACGCAGTATTTT | CASREVGFADTQYF | - | 14 | TRBV6-6 | - | TRBJ2-3
TGTGCCAGCAGCTCGGACAGGGCCAATGAAAAACTGTTTTTT | CASSSDRANEKLFF | few | 14 | TRBV7-2 | TRBD1 | TRBJ1-4
TGTGCCAGCAGCTTAGCATGGGACAGGCCTTACGAGCAGTACTTC | CASSLAWDRPYEQYF | few | 15 | TRBV7-6 | TRBD1 | TRBJ2-7
TGTGCCAGCAGCCTAACGGGACAGGGGGGAAATGAGCAGTTCTTC | CASSLTGQGGNEQFF | few | 15 | TRBV7-6 | TRBD1 | TRBJ2-1